This T cell receptor beta chain came from a study of T cells in Graves' hyperthyroidism and ophthalmopathy. Reasons for excluding patients were uncontrolled infection, other autoimmune disease, pregnancy or lactation. Each 10 ml fresh peripheral blood draw supplied the PBMCs. Study-wide findings and caveats: Ophthalmopathy was identified by the model a median around 6 months ahead of onset. Blood also carried most thyroid clonotypes expanded above 0.001.

The CDR3 regions of TCR beta were amplified from RNA transcripts. HTBI primers drove first-round RT-PCR of the TCR CDR3. MiXCR, run by TCRdb on the multiplex PCR reads, gives a single entry per CDR3 protein. The table records fewer than 650,000 distinct CDR3 sequences, 14% of them present only once. This clonotype was recorded at least ten times. Antigen: not known. The V end was cut by 6 bases, the J end by 2 bases, with 8 bases between. CDR3 length equals 13 residues. The germline V gene encodes CDR1 MDHEN and CDR2 SYDVKM. The sequenced sample was blood. The chain recombines TRBV28 with TRBJ1-5; D is unresolved. The sequence derives from a woman in her 30s with Graves' hyperthyroidism that later progressed to Graves' ophthalmopathy. The CDR3 DNA is TGTGCCAGCAGGAGACCAGGCAATCAGCCCCAGCATTTT. It is translated as CASRRPGNQPQHF.